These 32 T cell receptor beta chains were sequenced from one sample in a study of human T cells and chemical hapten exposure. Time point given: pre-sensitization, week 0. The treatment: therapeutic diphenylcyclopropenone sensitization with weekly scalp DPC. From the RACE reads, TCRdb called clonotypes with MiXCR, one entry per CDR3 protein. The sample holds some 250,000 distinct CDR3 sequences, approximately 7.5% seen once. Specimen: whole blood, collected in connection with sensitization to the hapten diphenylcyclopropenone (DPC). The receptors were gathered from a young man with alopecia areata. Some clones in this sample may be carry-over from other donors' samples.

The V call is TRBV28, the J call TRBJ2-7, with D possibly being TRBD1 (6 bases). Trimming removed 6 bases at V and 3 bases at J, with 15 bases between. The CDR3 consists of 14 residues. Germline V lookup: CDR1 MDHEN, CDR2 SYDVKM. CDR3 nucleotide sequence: TGTGCCAGCAGAATGACAGGTCCTCTCTACGAGCAGTACTTC. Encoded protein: CASRMTGPLYEQYF.

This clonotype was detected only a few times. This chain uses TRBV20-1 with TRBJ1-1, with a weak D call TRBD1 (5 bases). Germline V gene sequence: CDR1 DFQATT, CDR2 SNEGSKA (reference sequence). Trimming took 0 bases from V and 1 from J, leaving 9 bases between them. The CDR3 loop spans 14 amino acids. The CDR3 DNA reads TGCAGTGCTAGAGATCAGGGAACGAACACTGAAGCTTTCTTT. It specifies CSARDQGTNTEAFF.

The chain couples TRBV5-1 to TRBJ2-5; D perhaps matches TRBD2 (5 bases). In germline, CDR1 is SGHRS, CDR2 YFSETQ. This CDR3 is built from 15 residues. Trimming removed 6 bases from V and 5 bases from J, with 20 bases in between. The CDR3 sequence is CASNPGLLLEETQYF. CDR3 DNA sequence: TGCGCCAGCAATCCCGGACTTCTACTCGAGGAGACCCAGTACTTC.

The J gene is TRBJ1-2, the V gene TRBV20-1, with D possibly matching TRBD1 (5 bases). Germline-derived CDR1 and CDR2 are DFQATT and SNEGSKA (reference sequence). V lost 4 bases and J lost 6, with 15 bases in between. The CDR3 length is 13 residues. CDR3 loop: CSATSLWGDGYTF. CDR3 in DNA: TGCAGTGCTACCTCCCTGTGGGGCGATGGCTACACCTTC.

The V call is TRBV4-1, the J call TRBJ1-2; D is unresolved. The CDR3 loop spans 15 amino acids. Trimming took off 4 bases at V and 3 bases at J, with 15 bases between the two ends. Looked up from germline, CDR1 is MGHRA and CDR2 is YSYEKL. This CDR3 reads CASSPSVASDYGYTF. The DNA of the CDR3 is TGCGCCAGCAGCCCGAGCGTGGCCAGCGACTATGGCTACACCTTC.

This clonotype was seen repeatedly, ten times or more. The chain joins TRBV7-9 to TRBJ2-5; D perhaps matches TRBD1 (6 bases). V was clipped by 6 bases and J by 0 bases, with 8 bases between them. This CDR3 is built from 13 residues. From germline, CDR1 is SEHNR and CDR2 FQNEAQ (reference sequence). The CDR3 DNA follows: TGTGCCAGCAGACGGACAGACCAAGAGACCCAGTACTTC. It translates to CASRRTDQETQYF.

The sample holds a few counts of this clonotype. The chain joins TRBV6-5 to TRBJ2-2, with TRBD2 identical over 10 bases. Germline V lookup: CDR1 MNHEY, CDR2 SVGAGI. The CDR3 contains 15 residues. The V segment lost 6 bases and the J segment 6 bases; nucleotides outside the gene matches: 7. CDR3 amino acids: CASSARTSGPGELFF. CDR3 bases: TGTGCCAGCAGCGCAAGGACTAGCGGACCCGGGGAGCTGTTTTTT.

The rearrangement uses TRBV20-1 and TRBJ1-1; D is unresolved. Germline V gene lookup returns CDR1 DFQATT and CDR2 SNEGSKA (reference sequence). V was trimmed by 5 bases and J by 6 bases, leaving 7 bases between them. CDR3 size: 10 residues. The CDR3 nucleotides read TGCAGTGCTTGCGTTGCTGAAGCTTTCTTT. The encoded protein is CSACVAEAFF.

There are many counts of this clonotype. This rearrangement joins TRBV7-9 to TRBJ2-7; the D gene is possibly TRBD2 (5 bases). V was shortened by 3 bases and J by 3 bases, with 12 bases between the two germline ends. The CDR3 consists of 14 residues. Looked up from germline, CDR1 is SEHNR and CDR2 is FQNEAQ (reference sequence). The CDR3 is CASSLTGNFYEQYF. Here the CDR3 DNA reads TGTGCCAGCAGCTTGACCGGGAACTTCTACGAGCAGTACTTC.

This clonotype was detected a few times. Here the CDR3 DNA reads TGTGCCAGCATCCTTACTTCAGTGACAGACACCGGGGAGCTGTTTTTT. It codes for CASILTSVTDTGELFF. The chain is built from TRBV12-3 or TRBV12-4 and TRBJ2-2; maybe TRBD1 (5 bases). Trimming removed 7 bases from V and 3 bases from J, with 18 bases in between. The CDR3 totals 16 residues.

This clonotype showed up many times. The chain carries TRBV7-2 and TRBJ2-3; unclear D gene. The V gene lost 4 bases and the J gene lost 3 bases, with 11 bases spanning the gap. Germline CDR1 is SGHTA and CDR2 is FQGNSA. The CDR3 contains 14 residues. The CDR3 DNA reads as TGTGCCAGCAGCTCCCGGAGCCCTACAGATACGCAGTATTTT. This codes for CASSSRSPTDTQYF. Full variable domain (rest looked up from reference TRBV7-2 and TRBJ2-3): GAGVSQSPSNKVTEKGKDVELRCDPISGHTALYWYRQSLGQGLEFLIYFQGNSAPDKSGLPSDRFSAERTGGSVSTLTIQRTQQEDSAVYLCASSSRSPTDTQYFGPGTRLTVL.

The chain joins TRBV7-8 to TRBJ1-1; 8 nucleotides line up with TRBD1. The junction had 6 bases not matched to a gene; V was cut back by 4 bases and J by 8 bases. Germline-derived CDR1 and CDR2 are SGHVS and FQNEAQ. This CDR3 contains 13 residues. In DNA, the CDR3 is TGTGCCAGCAGCTCGGACAGGGTTAAAGAAGCTTTCTTT. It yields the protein CASSSDRVKEAFF.

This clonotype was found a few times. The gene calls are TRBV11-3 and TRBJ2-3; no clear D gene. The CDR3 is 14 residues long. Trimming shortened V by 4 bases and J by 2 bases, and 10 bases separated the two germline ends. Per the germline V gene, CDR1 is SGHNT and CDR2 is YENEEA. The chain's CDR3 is CASSYRPDTDTQYF. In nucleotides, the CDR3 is TGTGCCAGCAGCTACCGGCCCGACACAGATACGCAGTATTTT.

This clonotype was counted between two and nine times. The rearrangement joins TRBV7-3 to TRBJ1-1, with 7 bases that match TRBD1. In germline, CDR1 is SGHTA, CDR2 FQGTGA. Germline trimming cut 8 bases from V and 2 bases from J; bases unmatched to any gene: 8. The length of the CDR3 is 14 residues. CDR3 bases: TGTGCCAGCGCAAGACAGGGCTCAAACACTGAAGCTTTCTTT. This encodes CASARQGSNTEAFF.

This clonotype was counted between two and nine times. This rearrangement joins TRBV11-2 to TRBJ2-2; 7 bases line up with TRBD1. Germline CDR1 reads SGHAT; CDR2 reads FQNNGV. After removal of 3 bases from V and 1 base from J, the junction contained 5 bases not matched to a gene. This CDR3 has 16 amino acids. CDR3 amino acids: CASSFRQGLNTGELFF. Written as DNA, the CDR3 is TGTGCCAGCAGCTTCAGACAGGGCCTGAACACCGGGGAGCTGTTTTTT.

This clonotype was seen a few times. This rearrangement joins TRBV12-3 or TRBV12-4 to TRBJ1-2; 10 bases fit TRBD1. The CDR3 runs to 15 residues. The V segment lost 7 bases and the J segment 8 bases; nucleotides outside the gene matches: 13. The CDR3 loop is CASTSAGQGTRGYTF. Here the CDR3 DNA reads TGTGCCAGCACCTCGGCGGGACAGGGGACTCGAGGCTACACCTTC.

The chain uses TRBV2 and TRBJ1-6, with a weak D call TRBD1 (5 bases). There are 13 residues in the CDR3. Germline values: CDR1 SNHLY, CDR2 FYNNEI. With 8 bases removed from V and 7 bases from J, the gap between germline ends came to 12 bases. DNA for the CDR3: TGTGCCAGCGAGACAGTACCAAATTCACCCCTCCACTTT. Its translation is CASETVPNSPLHF.

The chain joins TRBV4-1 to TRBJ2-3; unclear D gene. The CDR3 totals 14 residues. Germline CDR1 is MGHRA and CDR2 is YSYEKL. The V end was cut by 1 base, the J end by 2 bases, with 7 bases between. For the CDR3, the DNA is TGCGCCAGCAGCCAAGCGTACGACACAGATACGCAGTATTTT. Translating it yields CASSQAYDTDTQYF.

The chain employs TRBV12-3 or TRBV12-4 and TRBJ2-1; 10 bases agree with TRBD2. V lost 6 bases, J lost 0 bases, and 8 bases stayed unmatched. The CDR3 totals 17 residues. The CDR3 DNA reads TGTGCCAGCAGCTACGGACTAGCGGTAAGCTCCTACAATGAGCAGTTCTTC. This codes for CASSYGLAVSSYNEQFF.

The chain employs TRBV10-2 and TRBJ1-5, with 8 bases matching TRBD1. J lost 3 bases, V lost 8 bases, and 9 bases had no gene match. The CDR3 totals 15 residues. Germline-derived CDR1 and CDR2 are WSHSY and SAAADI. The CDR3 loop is CASQEGQDLNQPQHF. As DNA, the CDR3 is TGCGCCAGCCAGGAGGGACAGGATCTCAATCAGCCCCAGCATTTT.

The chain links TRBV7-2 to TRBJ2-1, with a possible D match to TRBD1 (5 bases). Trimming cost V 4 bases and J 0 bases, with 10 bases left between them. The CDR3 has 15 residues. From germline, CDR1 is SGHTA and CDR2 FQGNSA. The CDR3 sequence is CASSSSRGSYNEQFF. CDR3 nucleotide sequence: TGTGCCAGCAGCTCCTCTAGGGGCTCCTACAATGAGCAGTTCTTC.

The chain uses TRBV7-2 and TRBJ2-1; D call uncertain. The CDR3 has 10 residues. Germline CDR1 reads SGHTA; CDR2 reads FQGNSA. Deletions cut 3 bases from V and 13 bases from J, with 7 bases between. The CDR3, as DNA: TGTGCCAGCAGCTTCGAGCCTCAGTTCTTC. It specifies CASSFEPQFF.

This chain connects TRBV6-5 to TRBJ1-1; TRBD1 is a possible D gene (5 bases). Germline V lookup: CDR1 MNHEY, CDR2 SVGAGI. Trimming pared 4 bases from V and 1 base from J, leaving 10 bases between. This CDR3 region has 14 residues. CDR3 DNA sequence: TGTGCCAGCAGTTTTACACAGGAGAACACTGAAGCTTTCTTT. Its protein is CASSFTQENTEAFF.

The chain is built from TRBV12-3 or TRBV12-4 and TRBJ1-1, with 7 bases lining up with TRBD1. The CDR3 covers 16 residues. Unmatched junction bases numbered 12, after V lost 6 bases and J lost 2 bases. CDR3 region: CASSRTPTGRNTEAFF. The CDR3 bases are TGTGCCAGCAGCCGTACCCCGACAGGGAGAAACACTGAAGCTTTCTTT.

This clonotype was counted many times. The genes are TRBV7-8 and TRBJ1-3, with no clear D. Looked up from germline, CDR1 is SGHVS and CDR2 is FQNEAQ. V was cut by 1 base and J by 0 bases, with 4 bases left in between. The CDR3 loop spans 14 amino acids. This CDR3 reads CASSLVVSGNTIYF. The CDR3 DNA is TGTGCCAGCAGCTTAGTGGTCTCTGGAAACACCATATATTTT.

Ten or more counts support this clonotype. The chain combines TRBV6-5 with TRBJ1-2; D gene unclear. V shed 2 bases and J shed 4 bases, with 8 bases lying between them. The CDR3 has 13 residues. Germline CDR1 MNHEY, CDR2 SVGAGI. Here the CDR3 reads CASSYTDSYGYTF. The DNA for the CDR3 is TGTGCCAGCAGTTACACGGACTCCTATGGCTACACCTTC.

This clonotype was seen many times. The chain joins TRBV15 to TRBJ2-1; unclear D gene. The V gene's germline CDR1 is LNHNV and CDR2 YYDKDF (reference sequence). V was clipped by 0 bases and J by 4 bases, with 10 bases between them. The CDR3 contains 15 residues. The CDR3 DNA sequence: TGTGCCACCAGCAGAGATTGGACCAGATACAATGAGCAGTTCTTC. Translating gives CATSRDWTRYNEQFF.

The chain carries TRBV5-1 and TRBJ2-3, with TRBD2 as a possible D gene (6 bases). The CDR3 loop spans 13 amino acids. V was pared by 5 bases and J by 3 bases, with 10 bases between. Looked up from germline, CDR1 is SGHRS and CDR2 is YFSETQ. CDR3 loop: CASRSGTTDTQYF. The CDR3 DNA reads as TGCGCCAGCAGATCCGGGACTACAGATACGCAGTATTTT.

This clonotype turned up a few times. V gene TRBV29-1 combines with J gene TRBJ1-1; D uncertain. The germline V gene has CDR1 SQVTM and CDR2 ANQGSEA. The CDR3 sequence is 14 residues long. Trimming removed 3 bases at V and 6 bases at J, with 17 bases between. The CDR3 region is CSVEAAVPRAEAFF. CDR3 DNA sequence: TGCAGCGTTGAGGCAGCGGTCCCGCGGGCTGAAGCTTTCTTT.

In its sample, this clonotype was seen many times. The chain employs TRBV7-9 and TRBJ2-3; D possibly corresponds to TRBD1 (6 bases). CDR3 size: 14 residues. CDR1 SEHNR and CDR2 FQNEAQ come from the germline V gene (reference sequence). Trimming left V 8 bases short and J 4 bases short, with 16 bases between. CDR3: CASRKDSLSDTQYF. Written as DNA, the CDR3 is TGTGCCAGCCGAAAGGACAGTTTGTCAGATACGCAGTATTTT.

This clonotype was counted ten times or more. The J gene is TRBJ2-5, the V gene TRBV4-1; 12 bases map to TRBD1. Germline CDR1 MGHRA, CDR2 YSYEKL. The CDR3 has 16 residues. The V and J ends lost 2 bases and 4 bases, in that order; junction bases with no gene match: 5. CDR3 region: CASSQPRDRGRETQYF. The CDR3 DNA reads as TGCGCCAGCAGCCAACCCCGGGACAGGGGGCGAGAGACCCAGTACTTC.

The CDR3 protein is CASSYGQGSWPMIETQYF. CDR3 in DNA: TGTGCCAGCAGTTACGGGCAGGGTTCATGGCCGATGATAGAGACCCAGTACTTC. This chain links TRBV6-5 with TRBJ2-5; D is perhaps TRBD1 (5 bases). This CDR3 spans 18 amino acids. V was pared by 2 bases and J by 4 bases, with 23 bases between. Germline-derived CDR1 and CDR2 are MNHEY and SVGAGI.